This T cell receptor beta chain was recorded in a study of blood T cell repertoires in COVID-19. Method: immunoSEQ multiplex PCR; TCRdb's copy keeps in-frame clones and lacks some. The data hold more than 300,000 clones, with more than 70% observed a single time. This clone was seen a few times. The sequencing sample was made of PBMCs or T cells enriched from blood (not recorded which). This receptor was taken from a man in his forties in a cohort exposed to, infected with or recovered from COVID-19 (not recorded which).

CDR3 protein: CASSQVAGSGNTGELFF. The CDR3 nucleotides read TGCGCCAGCAGCCAAGTTGCTGGGTCGGGGAACACCGGGGAGCTGTTTTTT. The chain recombines TRBV4-1 with TRBJ2-2; D call uncertain. The CDR3 has 17 residues. The ends were cut back, 1 base at V and 1 base at J, with 13 bases in the middle. CDR1 is MGHRA, CDR2 YSYEKL, per germline.